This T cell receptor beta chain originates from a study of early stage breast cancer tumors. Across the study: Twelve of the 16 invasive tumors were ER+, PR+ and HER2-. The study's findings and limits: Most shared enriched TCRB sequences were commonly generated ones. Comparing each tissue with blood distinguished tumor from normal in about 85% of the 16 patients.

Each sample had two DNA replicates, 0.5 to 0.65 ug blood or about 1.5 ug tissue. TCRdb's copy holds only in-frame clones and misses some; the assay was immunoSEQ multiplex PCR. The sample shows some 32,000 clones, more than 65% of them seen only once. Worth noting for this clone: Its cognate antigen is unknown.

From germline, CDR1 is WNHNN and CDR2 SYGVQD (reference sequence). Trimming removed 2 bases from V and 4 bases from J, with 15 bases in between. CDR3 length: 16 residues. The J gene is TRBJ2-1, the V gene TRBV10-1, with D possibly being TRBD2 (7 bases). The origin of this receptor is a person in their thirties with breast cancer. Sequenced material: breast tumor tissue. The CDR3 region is CASSERGGRRYNEQFF. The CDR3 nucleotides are TGCGCCAGCAGTGAGAGGGGGGGAAGGAGGTACAATGAGCAGTTCTTC.